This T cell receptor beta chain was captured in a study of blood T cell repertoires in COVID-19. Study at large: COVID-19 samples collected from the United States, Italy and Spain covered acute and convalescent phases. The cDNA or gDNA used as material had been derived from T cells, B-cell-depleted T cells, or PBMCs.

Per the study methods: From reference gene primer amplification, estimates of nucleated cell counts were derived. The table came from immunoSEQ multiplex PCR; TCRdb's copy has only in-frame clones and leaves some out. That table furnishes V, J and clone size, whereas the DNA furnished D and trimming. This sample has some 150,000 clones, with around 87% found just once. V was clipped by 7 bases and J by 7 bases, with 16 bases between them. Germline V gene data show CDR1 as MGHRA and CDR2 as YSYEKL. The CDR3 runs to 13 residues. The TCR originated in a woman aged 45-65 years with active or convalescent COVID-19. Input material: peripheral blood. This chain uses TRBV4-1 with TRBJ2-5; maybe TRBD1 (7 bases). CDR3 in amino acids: CASKEGAAGTQYF. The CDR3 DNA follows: TGCGCCAGCAAGGAGGGGGCGGCGGGGACCCAGTACTTC.